Shown below are 18 T cell receptor beta chains from a single sample sequenced in a study of blood T cell repertoires in COVID-19 (dated by TCRdb to about 2020). The library was produced with the immunoSEQ multiplex PCR assay. In its TCRdb copy, this immuneACCESS table keeps in-frame sequences only and misses some clones. Where compared with another copy, unresolved V genes explain less than half of these, and the others have no known cause. A total of some 100,000 clones appear in this sample, more than 75% of them only once. Of the sample, about 7% is held by the ten largest clones. Sequenced sample: peripheral blood. The receptors shown here come from a man aged 50 or older with active or convalescent COVID-19.

The CDR3 here is CASSVDRGNTEAFF. CDR3 nucleotides: TGTGCCAGCAGCGTAGACAGGGGGAACACTGAAGCTTTCTTT. This chain links TRBV6-5 with TRBJ1-1; 8 bases are a match to TRBD1. The CDR3 sequence is 14 residues long. Germline lookup yields CDR1 MNHEY and CDR2 SVGAGI. The ends lost 6 bases at V and 1 base at J; junction bases unmatched: 4.

The chain joins TRBV2 to TRBJ1-1; D is possibly TRBD1 (6 bases). Trimming took off 6 bases at V and 1 base at J, with 9 bases between the two ends. The CDR3 runs to 13 residues. Germline V gene sequence: CDR1 SNHLY, CDR2 FYNNEI. CDR3 sequence: CASRQGPNTEAFF. CDR3 nucleotides: TGTGCCAGCAGACAGGGCCCGAACACTGAAGCTTTCTTT.

J is TRBJ2-7 and V is TRBV10-1; TRBD1 is a possible D gene (5 bases). There are 13 residues in the CDR3. Germline CDR1 and CDR2: WNHNN and SYGVQD (reference sequence). V was clipped by 5 bases and J by 4 bases, with 12 bases between them. The CDR3 sequence is CASSFQGAYEQYF. The CDR3 DNA reads as TGCGCCAGCAGTTTTCAGGGCGCGTACGAGCAGTACTTC.

The DNA of the CDR3 is TGTGCCAGCAGTTCGGGACAGGGCGAGATAGGTGAGCAGTTCTTC. Translating gives CASSSGQGEIGEQFF. The chain employs TRBV27 and TRBJ2-1, with 9 bases fitting TRBD1. Germline lookup yields CDR1 MNHEY and CDR2 SMNVEV (reference sequence). The CDR3 length is 15 residues. The V gene end was trimmed by 4 bases and the J gene end by 9 bases; junction bases not matched to a gene: 10.

The chain uses TRBV27 and TRBJ1-3, with TRBD1 as a possible D gene (6 bases). Germline V lookup: CDR1 MNHEY, CDR2 SMNVEV (reference sequence). The V end was cut by 6 bases, the J end by 4 bases, with 10 bases between. The CDR3 spans 13 residues. The CDR3 DNA sequence: TGTGCCAGCAGACAGGGAGACGGAAACACCATATATTTT. It specifies CASRQGDGNTIYF.

This clone was detected once. The genes are TRBV3-1 (or the pseudogene TRBV3-2) and TRBJ2-5, with 10 bases aligning to TRBD1. Germline V gene data show CDR1 as LGHDT and CDR2 as YNNKEL (reference sequence). The CDR3 has 15 residues. Trimming took 4 bases from V and 5 from J; bases not matched to a gene: 7. This CDR3 reads CASSRQGALGETQYF. In DNA form, the CDR3 reads TGTGCCAGCAGCCGACAGGGGGCGTTGGGGGAGACCCAGTACTTC.

This clone turned up a few times. The chain recombines TRBV10-1 with TRBJ1-1; 8 bases are a match to TRBD1. V lost 6 bases to trimming and J lost 5 bases; unmatched junction nucleotides: 8. The V gene's germline CDR1 is WNHNN and CDR2 SYGVQD (reference sequence). The CDR3 is 14 amino acids. CDR3 sequence (DNA): TGCGCCAGCAGCGCCGGGACAGGACGGACTGAAGCTTTCTTT. It specifies CASSAGTGRTEAFF.

This chain connects TRBV19 to TRBJ1-2; 7 bases are shared with TRBD1. This CDR3 has 14 amino acids. The germline gives CDR1 LNHDA, CDR2 SQIVND (reference sequence). The V segment lost 4 bases and the J segment 4 bases; nucleotides outside the gene matches: 6. The CDR3 nucleotides are TGTGCCAGTAGTACACAGGGGATCGGCTATGGCTACACCTTC. This translates into CASSTQGIGYGYTF. Based on the CDR3 plus reference TRBV19 and TRBJ1-2, the full variable domain is DGGITQSPKYLFRKEGQNVTLSCEQNLNHDAMYWYRQDPGQGLRLIYYSQIVNDFQKGDIAEGYSVSREKKESFPLTVTSAQKNPTAFYLCASSTQGIGYGYTFGSGTRLTVV.

V and J are TRBV3-1 (or the pseudogene TRBV3-2) and TRBJ1-2; 10 bases line up with TRBD1. V trimming: 5 bases; J trimming: 8 bases; junction bases outside the gene matches: 8. The CDR3 is made up of 14 amino acids. The germline gives CDR1 LGHDT, CDR2 YNNKEL (reference sequence). This CDR3 reads CASSSTDRGEGYTF. The DNA for the CDR3 is TGTGCCAGCAGCTCCACGGACAGGGGGGAGGGCTACACCTTC.

V gene TRBV23-1 combines with J gene TRBJ2-3; perhaps TRBD1 as D (5 bases). TRBV23-1 is designated an ORF whose function remains uncertain. V lost 1 base, J lost 2 bases, and 28 bases lay in between. This CDR3 is built from 21 residues. The CDR3, as DNA: TGCGCCAGCAGTCAATTGGGCCCTGACAGAGTTCATCAGGCCCACACAGATACGCAGTATTTT. Translating gives CASSQLGPDRVHQAHTDTQYF.

The rearrangement joins TRBV4-1 to TRBJ1-6; D is undetermined. The germline gives CDR1 MGHRA, CDR2 YSYEKL. The CDR3 has 13 residues. Deletions cut 1 base from V and 6 bases from J, with 4 bases between. The CDR3: CASSQAINSPLHF. CDR3 nucleotides: TGCGCCAGCAGCCAAGCCATTAATTCACCCCTCCACTTT.

This clone was picked up a small number of times. The chain carries TRBV10-3 and TRBJ2-3; 12 positions match TRBD2. J gave up 4 bases and V 10 bases, and 3 bases lay outside the gene matches. The CDR3 spans 13 residues. The germline V gene has CDR1 ENHRY and CDR2 SYGVKD. CDR3 in amino acids: CATSGGAADTQYF. CDR3 nucleotide sequence: TGTGCCACTAGCGGGGGGGCGGCAGATACGCAGTATTTT.

The sample holds a few counts of this clone. This sequence joins TRBV21-1 and TRBJ1-6; the table assigns TRBD1, which was not confirmed against the DNA. TRBV21-1 is termed a pseudogene. The CDR3 sequence is 16 residues long. The CDR3 loop reads CASSKSPGQGNSPLHF. The CDR3 DNA follows: TGTGCCAGCAGCAAAAGTCCCGGACAGGGAAATTCACCCCTCCACTTT.

The chain joins TRBV7-6 to TRBJ2-2, with 8 positions matching TRBD1. Trimming at V came to 5 bases and at J to 1 base, leaving 3 bases not matched to a gene. CDR1 and CDR2 from the germline V gene are SGHVS and FNYEAQ. The CDR3 consists of 15 residues. The CDR3 region is CASSLGTGNTGELFF. Here the CDR3 DNA reads TGTGCCAGCAGCCTAGGGACAGGGAACACCGGGGAGCTGTTTTTT.

The rearrangement uses TRBV6-5 and TRBJ2-1; 8 nucleotides agree with TRBD2. Germline V gene data show CDR1 as MNHEY and CDR2 as SVGAGI. This CDR3 is built from 13 residues. The V and J ends lost 10 bases and 2 bases, in that order; junction bases with no gene match: 4. CDR3 sequence: CATRGGAYNEQFF. Here the CDR3 DNA reads TGTGCCACCCGGGGGGGAGCCTACAATGAGCAGTTCTTC.

V gene TRBV5-8 combines with J gene TRBJ2-5; perhaps TRBD2 as D (6 bases). This CDR3 is 17 amino acids long. The germline gives CDR1 SGHTS, CDR2 YDEGEE. V was trimmed by 4 bases and J by 4 bases, leaving 23 bases between them. This CDR3 is CASSPTAGTSWAETQYF. CDR3 sequence (DNA): TGTGCCAGCAGCCCCACCGCCGGGACTTCTTGGGCAGAGACCCAGTACTTC.

This clone appeared once. The chain uses TRBV19 and TRBJ2-3; D may be TRBD1 (6 bases). The germline CDR1 and CDR2 sequences are LNHDA and SQIVND (reference sequence). The CDR3 sequence is 14 residues long. Trimming took 4 bases from V and 3 from J, leaving 11 bases between them. CDR3 coding DNA: TGTGCCAGTAGTAAATGGGACAAAACAGATACGCAGTATTTT. Encoded protein: CASSKWDKTDTQYF.

The chain combines TRBV4-1 with TRBJ1-2; possible D gene TRBD1, 5 bases. Between the trimmed V and J ends, which lost 1 base and 4 bases, there was a span of 7 bases. The V gene's germline CDR1 is MGHRA and CDR2 YSYEKL. The CDR3 is 13 residues long. The DNA for the CDR3 is TGCGCCAGCAGCCAAGGGGGGGTCTATGGCTACACCTTC. Its protein product is CASSQGGVYGYTF.